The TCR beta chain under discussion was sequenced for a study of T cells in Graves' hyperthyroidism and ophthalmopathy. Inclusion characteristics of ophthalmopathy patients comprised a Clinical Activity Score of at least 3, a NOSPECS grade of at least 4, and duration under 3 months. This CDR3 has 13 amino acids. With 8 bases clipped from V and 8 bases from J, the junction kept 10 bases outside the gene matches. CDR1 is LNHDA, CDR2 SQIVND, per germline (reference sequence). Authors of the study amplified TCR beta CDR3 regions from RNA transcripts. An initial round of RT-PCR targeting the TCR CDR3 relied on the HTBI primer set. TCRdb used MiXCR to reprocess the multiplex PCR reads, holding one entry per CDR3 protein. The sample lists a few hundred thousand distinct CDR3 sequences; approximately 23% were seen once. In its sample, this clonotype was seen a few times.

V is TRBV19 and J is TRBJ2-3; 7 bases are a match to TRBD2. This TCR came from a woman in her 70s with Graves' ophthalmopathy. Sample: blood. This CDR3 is CASQYLGEGTQYF. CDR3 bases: TGTGCCAGTCAGTACTTGGGGGAGGGTACGCAGTATTTT.